The 22 T cell receptor beta chains reported below all come from one sample, sequenced in a study of blood T cell repertoires in COVID-19. Some clones are missing from TCRdb's copy, which holds only in-frame ones; the method was immunoSEQ multiplex PCR. The sample holds 200,000 to 250,000 clones, roughly 90% seen once. The sequenced sample was PBMCs or T cells enriched from blood (not recorded which). These receptors all stem from a man aged 30 to 39 who had been exposed to COVID-19.

The chain recombines TRBV9 with TRBJ2-3, with 8 bases aligning to TRBD2. The CDR3 is 15 residues long. After removal of 2 bases from V and 4 bases from J, the junction contained 6 bases not matched to a gene. CDR1 is SGDLS and CDR2 is YYNGEE in the germline V gene. CDR3 nucleotides: TGTGCCAGCAGCGTTAGCGGGGTTTCCCCAGATACGCAGTATTTT. Its translation is CASSVSGVSPDTQYF. The whole variable domain, remainder taken from reference TRBV9 and TRBJ2-3, is DSGVTQTPKHLITATGQRVTLRCSPRSGDLSVYWYQQSLDQGLQFLIQYYNGEERAKGNILERFSAQQFPDLHSELNLSSLELGDSALYFCASSVSGVSPDTQYFGPGTRLTVL.

This sequence joins TRBV27 and TRBJ1-1; the D is unclear. The V end lost 5 bases, the J end lost 3 bases, and 19 bases lay between the germline ends. Germline V gives CDR1 MNHEY, CDR2 SMNVEV (reference sequence). The CDR3 runs 16 residues. CDR3 in amino acids: CASSPRTPSAYTEAFF. The DNA for the CDR3 is TGTGCCAGCAGTCCCCGCACCCCGAGCGCCTACACTGAAGCTTTCTTT.

This chain connects TRBV20-1 to TRBJ1-2; no clear D gene. Germline V CDR1 and CDR2: DFQATT, SNEGSKA (reference sequence). CDR3 length: 11 amino acids. Trimming pared 7 bases from V and 4 bases from J, leaving 10 bases between. DNA of the CDR3: TGCAGTGTTTTTGGGCTCTATGGCTACACCTTC. It is translated as CSVFGLYGYTF.

The chain has TRBV30 and TRBJ2-3, with TRBD1 matching 8 bases. The CDR3 loop spans 13 amino acids. V was pared by 5 bases and J by 3 bases, with 4 bases of the junction left unmatched. Looked up from germline, CDR1 is GTSNPN and CDR2 is SVGIG (reference sequence). CDR3 coding DNA: TGTGCCTGGGGGACAGGAAGGACAGATACGCAGTATTTT. This gives the protein CAWGTGRTDTQYF.

This clone turned up a few times. The CDR3 here is CASSQGSEGGARTDTQYF. CDR3 bases: TGTGCCAGCAGCCAGGGGAGTGAAGGGGGGGCGCGTACAGATACGCAGTATTTT. The J gene is TRBJ2-3, the V gene TRBV4-2; maybe TRBD2 (7 bases). Germline V CDR1 and CDR2: LGHNA, YNFKEQ. The CDR3 contains 18 residues. With 3 bases removed from V and 3 bases from J, the gap between germline ends came to 22 bases.

The chain joins TRBV4-1 to TRBJ2-7; 9 bases fit TRBD2. V shed 0 bases, J shed 3 bases, and the junction held 6 bases outside the gene matches. Germline CDR1 MGHRA, CDR2 YSYEKL. The CDR3 runs to 16 residues. CDR3 in DNA: TGCGCCAGCAGCCAAGAGAAACGCGGGGGGGACTACGAGCAGTACTTC. Protein product: CASSQEKRGGDYEQYF.

The chain is built from TRBV11-2 and TRBJ1-1; TRBD1 might be the D (5 bases). Germline CDR1 reads SGHAT; CDR2 reads FQNNGV. The CDR3 spans 15 residues. The V gene lost 2 bases and the J gene lost 2 bases, with 12 bases spanning the gap. Written as DNA, the CDR3 is TGTGCCAGCAGCTTAACTGGCCGGACAAACACTGAAGCTTTCTTT. Its protein product is CASSLTGRTNTEAFF.

There are a few counts of this clone. The rearrangement joins TRBV5-3 to TRBJ1-5; D is unresolved. TRBV5-3 is an ORF for which the function is uncertain. CDR3 length: 15 amino acids. V dropped 0 bases and J dropped 3 bases, with 10 bases sitting between them. The DNA of the CDR3 is TGTGCCAGAAGCTTGGTGCGGAGGGCCAATCAGCCCCAGCATTTT. The encoded protein is CARSLVRRANQPQHF.

The J gene is TRBJ1-2, the V gene TRBV29-1; D is unclear. From germline, CDR1 is SQVTM and CDR2 ANQGSEA. Trimming took off 2 bases at V and 0 bases at J, with 7 bases between the two ends. The CDR3 contains 13 residues. The CDR3 here is CSVEREANYGYTF. In nucleotides, the CDR3 is TGCAGCGTTGAAAGAGAAGCTAACTATGGCTACACCTTC. The whole variable domain, filled in from reference TRBV29-1 and TRBJ1-2, reads SAVISQKPSRDICQRGTSLTIQCQVDSQVTMMFWYRQQPGQSLTLIATANQGSEATYESGFVIDKFPISRPNLTFSTLTVSNMSPEDSSIYLCSVEREANYGYTFGSGTRLTVV.

Only one count was recorded for this clone. The chain links TRBV15 to TRBJ1-3, with a weak D call TRBD1 (5 bases). Trimming cost V 3 bases and J 0 bases, with 6 bases left between them. Germline V gene data show CDR1 as LNHNV and CDR2 as YYDKDF (reference sequence). The CDR3 consists of 14 residues. CDR3 sequence reads: CATSRTVSGNTIYF. CDR3 coding DNA: TGTGCCACCAGCAGGACAGTCTCTGGAAACACCATATATTTT.

The V and J genes are TRBV5-6 and TRBJ2-7; TRBD2 matches 9 bases. In germline, CDR1 is SGHDT, CDR2 YYEEEE. Trimming took 3 bases from V and 7 from J; bases not matched to a gene: 8. This CDR3 is 14 amino acids long. The CDR3 sequence is CASSYGLATGEQYF. For the CDR3, the DNA is TGTGCCAGCAGCTATGGACTAGCGACGGGTGAGCAGTACTTC.

This sequence joins TRBV4-1 and TRBJ1-2, with 10 bases lining up with TRBD1. V lost 2 bases to trimming and J lost 6 bases; unmatched junction nucleotides: 9. The CDR3 is 16 amino acids. Per the germline V gene, CDR1 is MGHRA and CDR2 is YSYEKL. The CDR3 loop is CASSQPRRGTGDGYTF. For the CDR3, the DNA is TGCGCCAGCAGCCAACCTCGAAGAGGGACAGGGGATGGCTACACCTTC.

This chain links TRBV4-1 with TRBJ1-2, with 10 bases matching TRBD1. CDR3 size: 14 residues. Germline CDR1 reads MGHRA; CDR2 reads YSYEKL. Unmatched junction bases numbered 6, after V lost 4 bases and J lost 7 bases. Written as DNA, the CDR3 is TGCGCCAGCAGCCTTCCAGGACAGGGGGGTGGCTACACCTTC. Amino acids: CASSLPGQGGGYTF.

Written as DNA, the CDR3 is TGTGCCAGTCGTAGCCTAGCGGGGGGGCCCATCAATGAGCAGTTCTTC. The encoded protein is CASRSLAGGPINEQFF. The V gene is TRBV19, the J gene TRBJ2-1; 12 positions match TRBD2. The CDR3 consists of 16 residues. Germline V gives CDR1 LNHDA, CDR2 SQIVND (reference sequence). With V trimmed by 8 bases and J by 6 bases, 11 bases remained unmatched.

This sequence joins TRBV4-3 and TRBJ2-7, with TRBD2 matching 9 bases. Germline CDR1 reads LGHNA; CDR2 reads YSLEER. CDR3 length: 15 amino acids. The ends lost 2 bases at V and 4 bases at J; junction bases unmatched: 6. CDR3: CASSQLSGGDYEQYF. CDR3 sequence (DNA): TGCGCCAGCAGCCAACTTAGCGGGGGAGATTACGAGCAGTACTTC.

The rearrangement joins TRBV11-2 to TRBJ2-3, with a weak D call TRBD2 (5 bases). Germline V gene lookup returns CDR1 SGHAT and CDR2 FQNNGV. The CDR3 consists of 15 residues. The V and J ends lost 5 bases and 6 bases respectively, with 18 bases between them. The CDR3 sequence: CASSPWSLAGDTQYF. Written as DNA, the CDR3 is TGTGCCAGCAGCCCCTGGAGCCTAGCCGGGGATACGCAGTATTTT. Full variable domain (remainder filled in from reference TRBV11-2 and TRBJ2-3): EAGVAQSPRYKIIEKRQSVAFWCNPISGHATLYWYQQILGQGPKLLIQFQNNGVVDDSQLPKDRFSAERLKGVDSTLKIQPAKLEDSAVYLCASSPWSLAGDTQYFGPGTRLTVL.

This clone appeared a few times. This chain joins TRBV5-6 and TRBJ1-2; the match to TRBD1 covers 10 bases. This CDR3 contains 18 residues. Germline V lookup: CDR1 SGHDT, CDR2 YYEEEE. Trimming took 9 bases from V and 0 from J; bases not matched to a gene: 17. The CDR3 here is CATKTLAGTGVSNYGYTF. In DNA form, the CDR3 reads TGTGCCACCAAAACCTTGGCCGGGACAGGGGTTTCTAACTATGGCTACACCTTC.

The rearrangement joins TRBV3-1 (or the pseudogene TRBV3-2) to TRBJ1-2; TRBD1 aligns across 12 bases. After removal of 1 base from V and 8 bases from J, the junction contained 8 bases not matched to a gene. Germline lookup yields CDR1 LGHDT and CDR2 YNNKEL (reference sequence). CDR3 length: 16 amino acids. DNA for the CDR3: TGTGCCAGCAGCCAAGTGTCGGGACAGGGGGCGGAGGGCTACACCTTC. Its translation: CASSQVSGQGAEGYTF.

This chain joins TRBV2 and TRBJ2-7, with D maybe TRBD2 (5 bases). This CDR3 has 12 residues. V was trimmed by 7 bases and J by 4 bases, leaving 11 bases between them. From germline, CDR1 is SNHLY and CDR2 FYNNEI. The CDR3, as DNA: TGTGCCAGCAATGGAGGTTTGTACGAGCAGTACTTC. Encoded protein: CASNGGLYEQYF.

The rearrangement joins TRBV19 to TRBJ2-1; the D gene is possibly TRBD1 (5 bases). CDR1 is LNHDA, CDR2 SQIVND, per germline (reference sequence). This CDR3 is 14 amino acids long. V lost 3 bases and J lost 7, with 13 bases in between. CDR3 bases: TGTGCCAGTAGTATCCTACAGGCTCGGAATGAGCAGTTCTTC. It yields the protein CASSILQARNEQFF.

V and J are TRBV7-3 and TRBJ2-2, with TRBD2 as a possible D gene (5 bases). The V gene lost 2 bases and the J gene lost 4 bases, with 8 bases spanning the gap. The CDR3 is 14 amino acids. In germline, CDR1 is SGHTA, CDR2 FQGTGA. CDR3 region: CASSLGSGTGELFF. Here the CDR3 DNA reads TGTGCCAGCAGCTTAGGGAGCGGCACCGGGGAGCTGTTTTTT.

The V call is TRBV5-1, the J call TRBJ2-5, with 7 bases that match TRBD1. The ends lost 4 bases at V and 3 bases at J; junction bases unmatched: 9. The CDR3 has 15 residues. CDR1 and CDR2 (germline): SGHRS, YFSETQ. CDR3 amino acids: CASSPEVGTEETQYF. In DNA, the CDR3 is TGCGCCAGCAGCCCGGAGGTAGGGACAGAAGAGACCCAGTACTTC.